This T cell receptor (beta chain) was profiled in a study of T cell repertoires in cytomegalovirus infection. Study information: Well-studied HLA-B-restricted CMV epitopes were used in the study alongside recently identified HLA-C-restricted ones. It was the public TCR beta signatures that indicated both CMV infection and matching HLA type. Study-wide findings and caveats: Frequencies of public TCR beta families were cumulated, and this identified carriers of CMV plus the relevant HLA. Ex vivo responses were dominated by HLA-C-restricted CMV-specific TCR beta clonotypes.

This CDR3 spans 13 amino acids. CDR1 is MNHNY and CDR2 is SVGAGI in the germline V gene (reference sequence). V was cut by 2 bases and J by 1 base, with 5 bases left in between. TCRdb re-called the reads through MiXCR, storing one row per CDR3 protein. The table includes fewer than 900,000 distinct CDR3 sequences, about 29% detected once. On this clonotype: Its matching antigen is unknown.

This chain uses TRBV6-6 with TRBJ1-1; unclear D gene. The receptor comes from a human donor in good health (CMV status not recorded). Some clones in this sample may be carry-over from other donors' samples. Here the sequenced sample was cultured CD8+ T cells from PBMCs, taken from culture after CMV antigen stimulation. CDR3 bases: TGTGCCAGCAGTTACATTCAGAACACTGAAGCTTTCTTT. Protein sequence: CASSYIQNTEAFF.